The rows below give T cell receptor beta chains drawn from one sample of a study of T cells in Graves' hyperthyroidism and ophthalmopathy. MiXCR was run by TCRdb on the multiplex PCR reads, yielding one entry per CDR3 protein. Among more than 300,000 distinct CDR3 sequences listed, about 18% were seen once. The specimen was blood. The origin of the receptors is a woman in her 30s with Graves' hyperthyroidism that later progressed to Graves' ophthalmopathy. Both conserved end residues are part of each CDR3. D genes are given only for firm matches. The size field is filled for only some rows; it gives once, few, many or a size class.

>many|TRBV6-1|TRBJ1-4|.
TGTGCCAGCATAATTCGGATTAGCGCAACTAATGAAAAACTGTTTTTT
CASIIRISATNEKLFF
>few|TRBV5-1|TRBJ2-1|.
TGCGCCAGCAGATCCCCCCTGGGGGGCTCCTACAATGAGCAGTTCTTC
CASRSPLGGSYNEQFF
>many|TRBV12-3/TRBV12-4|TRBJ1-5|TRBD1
TGTGCCAGCAGTTTGTCGGACAGGGGGGTCGGTAGCAATCAGCCCCAGCATTTT
CASSLSDRGVGSNQPQHF
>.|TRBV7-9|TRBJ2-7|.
TGTGCCAGCAGCCGGTCGGCCTACGAGCAGTACTTC
CASSRSAYEQYF
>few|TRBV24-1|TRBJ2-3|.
TGTGCCACCAGCCTCCGCGGGACCGACGTATCGACGCAGTATTTT
CATSLRGTDVSTQYF
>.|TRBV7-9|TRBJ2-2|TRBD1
TGTGCCAGCAGCCTAGGTCTCGGGACAGCCGGGGAGCTGTTTTTT
CASSLGLGTAGELFF
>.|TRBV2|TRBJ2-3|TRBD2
TGTGCCAGCAGTGATGCTAGCGGGAGGTCAGATACGCAGTATTTT
CASSDASGRSDTQYF
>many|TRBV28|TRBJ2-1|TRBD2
TGTGCCAGCAGTTCATCCAAGAATCCGGGGGGGGGTGAGCAGTTCTTC
CASSSSKNPGGGEQFF
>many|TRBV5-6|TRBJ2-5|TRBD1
TGTGCCAGCAGCTTGGTAGGGGGCGAGGAGACCCAGTACTTC
CASSLVGGEETQYF
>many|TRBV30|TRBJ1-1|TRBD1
TGTGCCTGGAGTTGGTGGGGACAGGGGACGAACACTGAAGCTTTCTTT
CAWSWWGQGTNTEAFF
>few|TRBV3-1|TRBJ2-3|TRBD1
TGTGCCAGCAGCCCTTGGACAGGGGAGGCAGATACGCAGTATTTT
CASSPWTGEADTQYF
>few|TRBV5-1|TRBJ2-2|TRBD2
TGCGCCAGCAGCCAAAGCCCAAGGACTAGCGGCACCGGGGAGCTGTTTTTT
CASSQSPRTSGTGELFF
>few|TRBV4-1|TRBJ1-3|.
TGCGCCAGCAGCCAATTTTCTGGAAACACCATATATTTT
CASSQFSGNTIYF
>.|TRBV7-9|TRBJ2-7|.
TGTGCCAGCAGCTTAATGGTTTCAGGGGACTACGAGCAGTACTTC
CASSLMVSGDYEQYF
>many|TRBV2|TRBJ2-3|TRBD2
TGTGCCAGCAGATACGGACTAGCGGGTACAGATACGCAGTATTTT
CASRYGLAGTDTQYF
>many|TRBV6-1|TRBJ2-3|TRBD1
TGTGCCAGCAGGGTCGGACAGGGGGAAACAGATACGCAGTATTTT
CASRVGQGETDTQYF
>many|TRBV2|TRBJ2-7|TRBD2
TGTGCCAGCAGCAAAACTAGCGACTCCTACGAGCAGTACTTC
CASSKTSDSYEQYF
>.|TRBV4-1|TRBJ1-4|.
TGCGCCAGCAGCCTAGCCGGGACCGCTAATGAAAAACTGTTTTTT
CASSLAGTANEKLFF
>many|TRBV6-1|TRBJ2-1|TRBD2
TGTGCCAGCAGTGAAGAAGGTAGGCTAGCGGGATGGCTCGAGCAGTTCTTC
CASSEEGRLAGWLEQFF
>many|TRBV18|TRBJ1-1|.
TGTGCCAGCTCACCCAGGGTCGGCACTGAAGCTTTCTTT
CASSPRVGTEAFF
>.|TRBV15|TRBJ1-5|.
TGTGCCACCAGCAGAGATAGGCACTCCCTTAGCAATCAGCCCCAGCATTTT
CATSRDRHSLSNQPQHF
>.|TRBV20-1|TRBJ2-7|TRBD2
TGCAGTGCTAGGCAAAGACTCGCTAGCGGGACAATATACGAGCAGTACTTC
CSARQRLASGTIYEQYF
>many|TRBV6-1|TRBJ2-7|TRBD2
TGTGCCAGCCTAGAACTAGCGCGAACCTACGAGCAGTACTTC
CASLELARTYEQYF
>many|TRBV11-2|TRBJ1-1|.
TGTGCCAGCAGCTTAGCGGCGGGGGCCGGGAACACTGAAGCTTTCTTT
CASSLAAGAGNTEAFF
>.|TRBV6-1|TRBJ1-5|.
TGTGCCAGCAGTGATCGGGACGGCTATAGCAATCAGCCCCAGCATTTT
CASSDRDGYSNQPQHF
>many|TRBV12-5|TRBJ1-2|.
TGTGCTAGTGGTTACCGAACGGGAACCTTC
CASGYRTGTF
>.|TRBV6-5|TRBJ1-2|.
TGTGCCAGCAGTTACTCGAGAAGTGAAACAGACCCCTATGGCTACACCTTC
CASSYSRSETDPYGYTF
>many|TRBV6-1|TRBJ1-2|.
TGTGCCAGCAGCCGGGACGGATCTAACTATGGCTACACCTTC
CASSRDGSNYGYTF
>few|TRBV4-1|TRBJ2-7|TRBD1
TGTGCCAGCAGCCCGGACAGGGGGAGCTCCTACGAGCAGTACTTC
CASSPDRGSSYEQYF
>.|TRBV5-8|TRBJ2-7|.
TGTGCCAGCAGCCAAGGGGGGGATTACGAGCAGTACTTC
CASSQGGDYEQYF
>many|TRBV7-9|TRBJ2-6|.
TGTGCCAGCAGCTTAGAGCGATGGGACATTAAAGCGCGTGGGGCCAACGTCCTGACTTTC
CASSLERWDIKARGANVLTF
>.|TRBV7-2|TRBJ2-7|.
TGTGCCAGCAGCAGTCAAGCGGAGAGCTCCTACGAGCAGTACTTC
CASSSQAESSYEQYF
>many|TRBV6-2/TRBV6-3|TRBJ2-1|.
TGTGCCAGCAGTTACCCCTCCCGCCACCGTGAGCAGTTCTTC
CASSYPSRHREQFF
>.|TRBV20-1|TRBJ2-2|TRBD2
TGCAGTGTCGGGACTAGCGGGGGGGCTATCACCGGGGAGCTGTTTTTT
CSVGTSGGAITGELFF
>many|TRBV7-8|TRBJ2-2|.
TGTGCCAGCAGCTTAGGCATGGGCGGGGAGCTGTTTTTT
CASSLGMGGELFF
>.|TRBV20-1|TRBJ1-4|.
TGCAGTGCCGACCGGACCCTTGCAACTAATGAAAAACTGTTTTTT
CSADRTLATNEKLFF
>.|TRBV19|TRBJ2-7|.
TGTGCCAGTAGTATTACCCTCAGGGTCATCTACGAGCAGTACTTC
CASSITLRVIYEQYF
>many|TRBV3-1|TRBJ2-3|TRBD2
TGTGCCAGCAGCCCTCTCACTAGCGGGGGCACAGATACGCAGTATTTT
CASSPLTSGGTDTQYF
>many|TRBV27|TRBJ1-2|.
TGTGCCAGCAGTTTTCTCGGCCGATCTAACTATGGCTACACCTTC
CASSFLGRSNYGYTF
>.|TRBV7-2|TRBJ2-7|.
TGTGCCAGCAGCCCGGGGGCAGGGCCCTACGAGCAGTACTTC
CASSPGAGPYEQYF
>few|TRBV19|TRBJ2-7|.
TGTGCCAGTAATCCCGCGGGTGGCTACGAGCAGTACTTC
CASNPAGGYEQYF
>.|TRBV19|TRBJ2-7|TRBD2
TGTGCCAGTAGTACCCCGGGGGGGGCCTACGAGCAGTACTTC
CASSTPGGAYEQYF
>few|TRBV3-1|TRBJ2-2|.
TGTGCCAGCAGCCAAGGAAAAAGGGGATACACCGGGGAGCTGTTTTTT
CASSQGKRGYTGELFF
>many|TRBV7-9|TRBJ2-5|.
TGTGCCAGCAGCTACGTGGGGGGGCTGGAGACCCAGTACTTC
CASSYVGGLETQYF
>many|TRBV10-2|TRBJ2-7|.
TGCGCCAGCAGTCCCGGCTACTACGACGAGCAGTACTTC
CASSPGYYDEQYF
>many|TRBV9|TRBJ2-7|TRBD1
TGTGCCAGCAGCGTCTCCGGGACAGGGCCCGAGCAGTACTTC
CASSVSGTGPEQYF
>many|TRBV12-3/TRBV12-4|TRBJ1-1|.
TGTGCCAGCATTGAGGGTGGGAGGGGAGACACTGAAGCTTTCTTT
CASIEGGRGDTEAFF
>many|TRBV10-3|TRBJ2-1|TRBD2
TGTGCCATCAGCAGAGGACTAGCGCGAGTCTCCTACAATGAGCAGTTCTTC
CAISRGLARVSYNEQFF
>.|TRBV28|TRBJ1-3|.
TGTGCCAGCAGTTTACCTTGTGGAGGGGGAAACACCATATATTTT
CASSLPCGGGNTIYF
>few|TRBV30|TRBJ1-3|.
TGTGCCTGGATGGGTTTAGGATTCGGGAACTCTGGAAACACCATATATTTT
CAWMGLGFGNSGNTIYF
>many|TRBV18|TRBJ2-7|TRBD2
TGTGCCAGCTCACCCCGACTAGCGGGGACCTACGAGCAGTACTTC
CASSPRLAGTYEQYF
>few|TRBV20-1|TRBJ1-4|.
TGCAGTGCTAGAGATGCTAAGGGGCTCTTGGCAACTAATGAAAAACTGTTTTTT
CSARDAKGLLATNEKLFF
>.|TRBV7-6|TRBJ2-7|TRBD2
TGTGCCAGCGGCTTAGGACTAGCGTACGAGCAGTACTTC
CASGLGLAYEQYF
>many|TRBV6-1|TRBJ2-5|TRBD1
TGTGCCAGCAGTGAACCGTGGGACAGCCTGAACTGGGAGACCCAGTACTTC
CASSEPWDSLNWETQYF